These 18 T cell receptor beta chains were sequenced from one sample in a study of T cells after yellow fever vaccination. TCRdb itself ran the 5' RACE reads through MiXCR, one entry per CDR3 protein. The sample lists tens of thousands of distinct CDR3 sequences; approximately 8% were seen once. Specimen: CD8+ T cells sorted from PBMCs, collected on the day of the yellow fever booster vaccination. The receptors stem from a man aged 25-40 years who received the YFV17D yellow fever vaccine.

This chain joins TRBV9 and TRBJ2-7; tentatively, D is TRBD2 (5 bases). Germline V gene data show CDR1 as SGDLS and CDR2 as YYNGEE. The CDR3 runs to 14 residues. The germline V and J ends were trimmed by 0 bases and 3 bases, with 10 bases remaining between them. CDR3 region: CASSVDEGYYEQYF. The DNA of the CDR3 is TGTGCCAGCAGCGTAGATGAGGGATACTACGAGCAGTACTTC.

The chain combines TRBV15 with TRBJ2-7; 8 nucleotides agree with TRBD1. The CDR3 consists of 16 residues. The germline V gene encodes CDR1 LNHNV and CDR2 YYDKDF (reference sequence). J lost 4 bases, V lost 3 bases, and 11 bases had no gene match. CDR3 bases: TGTGCCACCAGCAGGCGGCCCGGACAGGGCAATTACGAGCAGTACTTC. It encodes CATSRRPGQGNYEQYF.

The V call is TRBV27, the J call TRBJ1-6; maybe TRBD1 (5 bases). Trimming pared 6 bases from V and 9 bases from J, leaving 15 bases between. Germline loops: CDR1 MNHEY, CDR2 SMNVEV (reference sequence). CDR3 length: 14 residues. The CDR3 DNA is TGTGCCAGCAGCCCTATGGGGCTGGCTTCACCCCTCCACTTT. It codes for CASSPMGLASPLHF.

This chain connects TRBV11-2 to TRBJ2-1, with 7 bases lining up with TRBD2. Germline V gene sequence: CDR1 SGHAT, CDR2 FQNNGV. The length of the CDR3 is 18 residues. With 1 base clipped from V and 2 bases from J, the junction kept 11 bases outside the gene matches. In DNA, the CDR3 is TGTGCCAGCAGCTTAGTTTTAGGGGCGGGAGCCACCTACAATGAGCAGTTCTTC. This gives the protein CASSLVLGAGATYNEQFF.

The chain recombines TRBV27 with TRBJ2-7; D is unresolved. CDR1 and CDR2 (germline): MNHEY, SMNVEV (reference sequence). The ends were cut back, 6 bases at V and 2 bases at J, with 14 bases in the middle. The CDR3 runs to 14 residues. The CDR3 nucleotides are TGTGCCAGCAGCAGCGATTTATATCCCTACGAGCAGTACTTC. This codes for CASSSDLYPYEQYF.

This clonotype has more than one count but fewer than ten. The DNA for the CDR3 is TGTGCCAGCAGCCCGCACAGGGACACTGAAGCTTTCTTT. As protein: CASSPHRDTEAFF. The rearrangement uses TRBV7-2 and TRBJ1-1, with a weak D call TRBD1 (6 bases). The V gene's germline CDR1 is SGHTA and CDR2 FQGNSA. Trimming took 5 bases from V and 3 from J, leaving 10 bases between them. The CDR3 covers 13 residues.

The V and J genes are TRBV20-1 and TRBJ2-5; 12 bases align to TRBD1. Germline V gene sequence: CDR1 DFQATT, CDR2 SNEGSKA (reference sequence). V was clipped by 1 base and J by 2 bases; unmatched bases: 11. The CDR3 runs 18 residues. The CDR3 protein is CSARGLVGQGANQETQYF. CDR3 coding DNA: TGCAGTGCTAGAGGTCTCGTGGGACAGGGGGCAAATCAAGAGACCCAGTACTTC.

Note on this clonotype: Its ends do not fully match the called genes, so a read error is possible. The genes are TRBV9 and TRBJ2-7, with 7 bases aligning to TRBD2. This CDR3 has 13 residues. Germline CDR1 and CDR2: SGDLS and YYNGEE. The CDR3, as DNA: TGTGCCAGCAGCGAGACTAGCTCCCACGAGCAGTACTTC. Its translation: CASSETSSHEQYF. The variable domain in full, with the rest retrieved from reference TRBV9 and TRBJ2-7, is DSGVTQTPKHLITATGQRVTLRCSPRSGDLSVYWYQQSLDQGLQFLIQYYNGEERAKGNILERFSAQQFPDLHSELNLSSLELGDSALYFCASSETSSHEQYFGPGTRLTVT.

The sample holds a few counts of this clonotype. The chain links TRBV7-9 to TRBJ2-3; D perhaps matches TRBD1 (5 bases). The CDR3 totals 15 residues. V lost 5 bases, J lost 0 bases, and 12 bases lay in between. CDR1 SEHNR and CDR2 FQNEAQ come from the germline V gene (reference sequence). CDR3 amino acids: CASSTTVTSTDTQYF. CDR3 DNA sequence: TGTGCCAGCAGCACGACAGTGACTAGCACAGATACGCAGTATTTT.

This clonotype turned up a few times. This rearrangement joins TRBV3-1 to TRBJ2-5; D not certain. Germline V CDR1 and CDR2: LGHDT, YNNKEL (reference sequence). V was clipped by 4 bases and J by 2 bases, with 20 bases between them. The CDR3 spans 17 residues. CDR3 nucleotides: TGTGCCAGCAGCCTCGGCTACCATGGAAGAATACAAGAGACCCAGTACTTC. This codes for CASSLGYHGRIQETQYF.

The table lists this clonotype with a few counts. V usage is TRBV10-2 and J usage is TRBJ2-5; TRBD2 matches 10 bases. Germline values: CDR1 WSHSY, CDR2 SAAADI. The CDR3 contains 14 residues. V trimming: 7 bases; J trimming: 4 bases; junction bases outside the gene matches: 6. Here the CDR3 reads CASIASGSLETQYF. The CDR3 region has the DNA TGCGCCAGCATAGCTAGCGGGAGTTTAGAGACCCAGTACTTC.

The V gene is TRBV4-3, the J gene TRBJ2-3; tentatively, D is TRBD2 (6 bases). V was shortened by 4 bases and J by 0 bases, with 8 bases between the two germline ends. Germline CDR1 is LGHNA and CDR2 is YSLEER. This CDR3 is built from 14 residues. The CDR3 DNA is TGCGCCAGCAGCCCGGGACTCAGCACAGATACGCAGTATTTT. Translated: CASSPGLSTDTQYF.

The V gene is TRBV10-3, the J gene TRBJ2-7; 8 bases are shared with TRBD2. Trimming cost V 11 bases and J 2 bases; bases outside gene matches: 11. CDR1 is ENHRY and CDR2 is SYGVKD in the germline V gene. The CDR3 is made up of 14 amino acids. The CDR3 sequence: CASGGDMPTYEQYF. CDR3 coding DNA: TGTGCCTCCGGGGGGGACATGCCTACCTACGAGCAGTACTTC.

Of note for this clonotype: A much larger clone differs from this one at a single base, so this may be a read error. The chain combines TRBV11-2 with TRBJ2-2; 9 bases are a match to TRBD1. The CDR3 extends over 19 amino acids. CDR1 SGHAT and CDR2 FQNNGV come from the germline V gene. Trimming cost V 8 bases and J 0 bases; bases outside gene matches: 16. The CDR3 loop reads CASCPPGTGSFANTGELFF. CDR3 nucleotides: TGTGCCAGCTGCCCACCCGGGACAGGGTCGTTCGCGAACACCGGGGAGCTGTTTTTT.

This clonotype was counted between two and nine times. The chain links TRBV20-1 to TRBJ2-5; perhaps TRBD2 as D (5 bases). The CDR3 consists of 15 residues. Germline V gene lookup returns CDR1 DFQATT and CDR2 SNEGSKA (reference sequence). V lost 0 bases to trimming and J lost 5 bases, with 16 bases between them. As DNA, the CDR3 is TGCAGTGCTAGAGATAAGGAGGTGCTATGGGAGACCCAGTACTTC. Translation: CSARDKEVLWETQYF.

This clonotype was picked up a small number of times. The chain recombines TRBV3-1 with TRBJ2-1; maybe TRBD2 (5 bases). The CDR3 contains 15 residues. The V gene's germline CDR1 is LGHDT and CDR2 YNNKEL (reference sequence). The V and J ends lost 3 bases and 2 bases respectively, with 11 bases between them. The CDR3 DNA is TGTGCCAGCAGCCATCAGCGGAGGCCCTACAATGAGCAGTTCTTC. Protein sequence: CASSHQRRPYNEQFF.

The V gene is TRBV19, the J gene TRBJ2-1, with no clear D. Per the germline V gene, CDR1 is LNHDA and CDR2 is SQIVND (reference sequence). This CDR3 has 14 residues. Trimming removed 7 bases at V and 3 bases at J, with 13 bases between. DNA for the CDR3: TGTGCCAGTAAAACTTATGGGGACTACAATGAGCAGTTCTTC. This gives the protein CASKTYGDYNEQFF.

The chain's CDR3 is CSVVLAGVPGELFF. The CDR3 coding sequence is TGCAGCGTTGTCCTAGCGGGAGTTCCCGGGGAGCTGTTTTTT. The gene calls are TRBV29-1 and TRBJ2-2, with 10 bases lining up with TRBD2. Germline V gene sequence: CDR1 SQVTM, CDR2 ANQGSEA. Trimming cost V 4 bases and J 6 bases; bases outside gene matches: 5. CDR3 length: 14 residues.